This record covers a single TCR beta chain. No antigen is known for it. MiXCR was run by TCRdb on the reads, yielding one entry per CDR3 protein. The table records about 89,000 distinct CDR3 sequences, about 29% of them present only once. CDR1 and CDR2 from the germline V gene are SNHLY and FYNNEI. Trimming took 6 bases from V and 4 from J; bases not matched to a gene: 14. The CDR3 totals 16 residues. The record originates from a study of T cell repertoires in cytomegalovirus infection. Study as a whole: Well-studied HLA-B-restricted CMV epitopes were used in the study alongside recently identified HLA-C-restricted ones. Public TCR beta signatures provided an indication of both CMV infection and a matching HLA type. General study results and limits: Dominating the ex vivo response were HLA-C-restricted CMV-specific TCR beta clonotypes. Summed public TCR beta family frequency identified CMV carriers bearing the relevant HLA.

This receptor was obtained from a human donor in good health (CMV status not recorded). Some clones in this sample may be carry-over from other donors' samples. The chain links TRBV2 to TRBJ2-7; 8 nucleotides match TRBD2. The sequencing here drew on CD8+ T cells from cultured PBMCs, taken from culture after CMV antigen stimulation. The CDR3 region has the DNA TGTGCCAGCAGCAAGTTCCCGGGACTAGTTGAGTACGAGCAGTACTTC. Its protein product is CASSKFPGLVEYEQYF.